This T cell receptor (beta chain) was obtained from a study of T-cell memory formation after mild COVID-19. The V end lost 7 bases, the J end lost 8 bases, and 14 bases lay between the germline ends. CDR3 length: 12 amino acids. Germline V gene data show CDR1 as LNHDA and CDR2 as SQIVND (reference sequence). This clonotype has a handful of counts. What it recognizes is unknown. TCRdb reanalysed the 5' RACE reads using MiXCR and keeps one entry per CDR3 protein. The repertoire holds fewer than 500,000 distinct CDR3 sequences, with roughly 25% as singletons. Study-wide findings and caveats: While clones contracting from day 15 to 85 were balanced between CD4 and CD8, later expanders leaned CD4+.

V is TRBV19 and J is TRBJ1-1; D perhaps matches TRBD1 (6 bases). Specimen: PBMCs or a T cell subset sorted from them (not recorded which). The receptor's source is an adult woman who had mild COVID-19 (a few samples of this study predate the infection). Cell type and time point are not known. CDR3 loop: CASIRLGGEAFF. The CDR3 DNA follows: TGTGCCAGTATTCGCCTAGGGGGGGAAGCTTTCTTT.